The next 12 T cell receptor beta chains were all read from a single sample in a study of vaccination and CD4 T cells after COVID-19. No cognate antigen is known for these TCRs. The Oncomine TCR Beta short-read assay generated sequence data from the DNA of cultured CD4+ T cells. A single record per CDR3 protein comes from TCRdb applying MiXCR to the PCR reads. The sample records roughly 15,000 distinct CDR3 sequences, around 44% being singletons. The treatment denotes: roughly ten-day PBMC culture with coronavirus spike peptide pools or control peptides (ViraFEST assay). The sample comprised CD4+ T cells from blood, cultured in vitro. The receptors were sampled from a human donor who had recovered from COVID-19.

This chain joins TRBV18 and TRBJ2-7; D gene uncertain. CDR3 length equals 11 residues. The V end lost 3 bases, the J end lost 3 bases, and 3 bases lay between the germline ends. Germline CDR1 is KGHSH and CDR2 is LQKENI. The chain's CDR3 is CASSPRYEQYF. The CDR3 DNA sequence: TGTGCCAGCTCACCTCGCTACGAGCAGTACTTC.

This clonotype has a handful of counts. V is TRBV25-1 and J is TRBJ1-2; D call uncertain. V lost 8 bases and J 0 bases, leaving 7 bases between the germline ends. Germline loops: CDR1 MGHDK, CDR2 SYGVNS. This CDR3 region has 12 residues. The CDR3 loop reads CASADTNYGYTF. As DNA, the CDR3 is TGTGCCAGCGCGGATACTAACTATGGCTACACCTTC.

In its sample, this clonotype ranks as large (0.1 to 1%). This chain links TRBV27 with TRBJ2-2; D may match TRBD1 or TRBD2 (5 bases each). V was clipped by 6 bases and J by 5 bases, with 22 bases between them. CDR3 length: 17 amino acids. The germline CDR1 and CDR2 sequences are MNHEY and SMNVEV (reference sequence). The CDR3 bases are TGTGCCAGCAGGACCTTTCGGGGCTTGGGAGTAACCGGGGAGCTGTTTTTT. It is translated as CASRTFRGLGVTGELFF.

V and J are TRBV6-2 or TRBV6-3 and TRBJ2-7, with 9 nucleotides matching TRBD1. J was trimmed by 3 bases and V by 3 bases; bases with no gene match: 6. Germline assignment: CDR1 MNHEY and CDR2 SVGEGT. This CDR3 spans 15 amino acids. DNA of the CDR3: TGTGCCAGCAGTTATCAAACAGGGGGCAGCTACGAGCAGTACTTC. Amino acid sequence: CASSYQTGGSYEQYF.

The rearrangement uses TRBV4-3 and TRBJ1-6, with TRBD1 as a possible D gene (6 bases). V dropped 0 bases and J dropped 10 bases, with 16 bases sitting between them. CDR3 length: 16 residues. CDR1 and CDR2 (germline): LGHNA, YSLEER. CDR3 DNA: TGCGCCAGCAGCCAAGATCTAAACAGGGTGTCCTCACCCCTCCACTTT. As protein: CASSQDLNRVSSPLHF.

The CDR3: CASSFTTIATNTGELFF. For the CDR3, the DNA is TGTGCCAGCAGCTTTACCACCATTGCTACGAACACCGGGGAGCTGTTTTTT. J is TRBJ2-2 and V is TRBV7-9; unclear D gene. With 3 bases removed from V and 0 bases from J, the gap between germline ends came to 14 bases. The CDR3 has 17 residues. In germline, CDR1 is SEHNR, CDR2 FQNEAQ (reference sequence).

V usage is TRBV12-3 or TRBV12-4 and J usage is TRBJ1-6; D is undetermined. V was shortened by 4 bases and J by 13 bases, with 11 bases between the two germline ends. The CDR3 consists of 12 residues. The CDR3 loop reads CASSYGGPPLHF. The CDR3, as DNA: TGTGCCAGCAGTTACGGCGGGCCGCCCCTCCACTTT.

The rearrangement joins TRBV6-1 to TRBJ1-5; TRBD1 might be the D (6 bases). V lost 1 base, J lost 4 bases, and 8 bases lay in between. The length of the CDR3 is 14 residues. CDR1 MNHNS and CDR2 SASEGT come from the germline V gene. CDR3 sequence (DNA): TGTGCCAGCAGTGAAGAAGGGACAAATCAGCCCCAGCATTTT. This encodes CASSEEGTNQPQHF.

This rearrangement joins TRBV30 to TRBJ1-5; D is unresolved. CDR1 and CDR2 from the germline V gene are GTSNPN and SVGIG (reference sequence). The V and J ends lost 0 bases and 2 bases respectively, with 5 bases between them. The CDR3 contains 13 residues. The CDR3 loop reads CAWSVDGNQPQHF. The DNA for the CDR3 is TGTGCCTGGAGTGTTGACGGCAATCAGCCCCAGCATTTT.

This clonotype appeared once. J is TRBJ2-5 and V is TRBV28; 8 bases map to TRBD1. The germline CDR1 and CDR2 sequences are MDHEN and SYDVKM. CDR3 length: 13 amino acids. V dropped 3 bases and J dropped 5; count of bases not matched to a gene: 2. CDR3: CASSFRQGETQYF. CDR3 in DNA: TGTGCCAGCAGTTTTAGACAGGGGGAGACCCAGTACTTC.

The V gene is TRBV6-2 or TRBV6-3, the J gene TRBJ1-1; D is undetermined. The CDR3 runs 13 residues. CDR1 is MNHEY and CDR2 is SVGEGT in the germline V gene. V shed 8 bases and J shed 0 bases, with 10 bases lying between them. CDR3 loop: CASRRDMNTEAFF. The CDR3 coding sequence is TGTGCCAGCCGGCGGGATATGAACACTGAAGCTTTCTTT.

The chain joins TRBV7-6 to TRBJ2-7; 9 nucleotides align to TRBD1. The germline V gene has CDR1 SGHVS and CDR2 FNYEAQ. The CDR3 is 14 residues long. The V segment lost 6 bases and the J segment 1 base; nucleotides outside the gene matches: 4. The CDR3 DNA sequence: TGTGCCAGCAGTCCCGGGACAGGGTCCTACGAGCAGTACTTC. Protein sequence: CASSPGTGSYEQYF.